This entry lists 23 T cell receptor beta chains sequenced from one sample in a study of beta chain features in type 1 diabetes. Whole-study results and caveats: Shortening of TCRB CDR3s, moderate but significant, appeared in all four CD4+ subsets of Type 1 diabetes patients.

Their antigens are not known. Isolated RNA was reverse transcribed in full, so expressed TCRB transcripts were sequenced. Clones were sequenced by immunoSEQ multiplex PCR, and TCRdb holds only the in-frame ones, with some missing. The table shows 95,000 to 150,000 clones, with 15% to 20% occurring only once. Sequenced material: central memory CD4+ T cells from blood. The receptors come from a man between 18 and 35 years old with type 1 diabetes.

CDR3 nucleotide sequence: TGTGCCAGCAGATCGACAGGGGGAGAGGAGACCCAGTACTTC. Protein product: CASRSTGGEETQYF. V usage is TRBV27 and J usage is TRBJ2-5; TRBD1 agrees at 9 bases. V shed 6 bases and J 5 bases; nucleotides not matched to a gene: 7. Germline V lookup: CDR1 MNHEY, CDR2 SMNVEV (reference sequence). The CDR3 contains 14 residues.

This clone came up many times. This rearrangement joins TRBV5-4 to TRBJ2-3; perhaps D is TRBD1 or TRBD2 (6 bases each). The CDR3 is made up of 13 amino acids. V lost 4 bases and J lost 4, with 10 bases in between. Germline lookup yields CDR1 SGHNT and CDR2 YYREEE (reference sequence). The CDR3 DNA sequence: TGTGCCAGCAGCCCCGGGGGCGCAGATACGCAGTATTTT. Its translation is CASSPGGADTQYF.

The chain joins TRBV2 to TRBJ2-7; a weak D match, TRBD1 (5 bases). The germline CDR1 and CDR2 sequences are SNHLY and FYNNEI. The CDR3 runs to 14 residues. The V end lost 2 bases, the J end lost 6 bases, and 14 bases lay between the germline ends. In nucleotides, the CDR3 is TGTGCCAGCAGTGAAATTTACAGGCTGAGCGAGCAGTACTTC. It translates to CASSEIYRLSEQYF.

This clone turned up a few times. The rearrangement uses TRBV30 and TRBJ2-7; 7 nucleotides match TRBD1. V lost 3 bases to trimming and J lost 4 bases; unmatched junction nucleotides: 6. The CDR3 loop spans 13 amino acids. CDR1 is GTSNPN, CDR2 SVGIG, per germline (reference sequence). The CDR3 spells CAWRTRGSYEQYF. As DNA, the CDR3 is TGTGCCTGGAGAACCAGGGGGTCGTACGAGCAGTACTTC.

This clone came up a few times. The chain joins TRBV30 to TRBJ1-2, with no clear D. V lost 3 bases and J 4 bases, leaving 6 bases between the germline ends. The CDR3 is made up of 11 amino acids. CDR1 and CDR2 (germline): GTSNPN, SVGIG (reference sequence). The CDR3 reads CAWSPTYGYTF. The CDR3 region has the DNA TGTGCCTGGAGCCCGACCTATGGCTACACCTTC.

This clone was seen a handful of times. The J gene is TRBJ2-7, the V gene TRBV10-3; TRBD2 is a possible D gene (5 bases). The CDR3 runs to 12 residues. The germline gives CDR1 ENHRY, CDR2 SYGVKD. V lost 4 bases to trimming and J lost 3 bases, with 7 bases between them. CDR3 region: CAISGGLYEQYF. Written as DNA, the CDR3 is TGTGCCATCAGTGGCGGGCTCTACGAGCAGTACTTC.

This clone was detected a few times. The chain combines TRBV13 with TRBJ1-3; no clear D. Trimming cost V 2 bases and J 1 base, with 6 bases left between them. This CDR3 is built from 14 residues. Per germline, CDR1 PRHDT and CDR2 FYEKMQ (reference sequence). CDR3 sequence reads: CASSLQVSGNTIYF. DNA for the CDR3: TGTGCCAGCAGCTTACAAGTTTCTGGAAACACCATATATTTT.

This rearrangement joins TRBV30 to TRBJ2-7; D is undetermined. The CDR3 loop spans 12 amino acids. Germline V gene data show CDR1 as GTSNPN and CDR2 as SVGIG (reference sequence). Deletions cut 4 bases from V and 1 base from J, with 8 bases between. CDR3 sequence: CAWIGGSYEQYF. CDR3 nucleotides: TGTGCCTGGATAGGCGGTTCCTACGAGCAGTACTTC.

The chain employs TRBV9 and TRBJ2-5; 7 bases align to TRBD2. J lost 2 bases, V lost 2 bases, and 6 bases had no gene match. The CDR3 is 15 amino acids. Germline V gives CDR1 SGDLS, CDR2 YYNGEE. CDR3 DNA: TGTGCCAGCAGCGTCCGAATGGGGGGGCAAGAGACCCAGTACTTC. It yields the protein CASSVRMGGQETQYF.

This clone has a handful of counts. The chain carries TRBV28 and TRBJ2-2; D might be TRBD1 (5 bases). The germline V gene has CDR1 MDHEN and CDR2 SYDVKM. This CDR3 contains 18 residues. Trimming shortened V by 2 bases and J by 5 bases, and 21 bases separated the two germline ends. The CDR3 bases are TGTGCCAGCAGTTTAAGGCTGGGGCAGGGCGATAGAACCGGGGAGCTGTTTTTT. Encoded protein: CASSLRLGQGDRTGELFF.

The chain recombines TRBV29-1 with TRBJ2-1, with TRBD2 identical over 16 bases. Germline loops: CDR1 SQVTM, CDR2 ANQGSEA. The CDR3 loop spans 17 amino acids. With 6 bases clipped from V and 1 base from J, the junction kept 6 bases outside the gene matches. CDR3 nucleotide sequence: TGCAGCGTCCTCGGGACTAGCGGGGGGGTTTCCTACAATGAGCAGTTCTTC. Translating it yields CSVLGTSGGVSYNEQFF.

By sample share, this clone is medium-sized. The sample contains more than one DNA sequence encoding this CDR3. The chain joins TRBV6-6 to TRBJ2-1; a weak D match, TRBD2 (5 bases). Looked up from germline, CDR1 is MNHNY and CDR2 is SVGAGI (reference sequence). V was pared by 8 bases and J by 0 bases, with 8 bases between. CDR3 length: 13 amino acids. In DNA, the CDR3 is TGTGCCAGCGGTGGGAGCTCCTACAATGAGCAGTTCTTC. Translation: CASGGSSYNEQFF.

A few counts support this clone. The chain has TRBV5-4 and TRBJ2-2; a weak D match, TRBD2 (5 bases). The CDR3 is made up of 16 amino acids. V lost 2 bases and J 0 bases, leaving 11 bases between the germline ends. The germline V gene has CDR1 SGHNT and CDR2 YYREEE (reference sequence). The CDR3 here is CASSFGVAANTGELFF. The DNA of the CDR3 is TGTGCCAGCAGCTTCGGGGTAGCTGCGAACACCGGGGAGCTGTTTTTT.

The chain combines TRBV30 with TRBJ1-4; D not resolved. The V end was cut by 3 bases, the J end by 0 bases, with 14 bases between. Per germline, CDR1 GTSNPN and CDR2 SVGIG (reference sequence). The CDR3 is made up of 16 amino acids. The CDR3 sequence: CAWRDFMLATNEKLFF. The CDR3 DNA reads TGTGCCTGGAGGGACTTTATGTTAGCAACTAATGAAAAACTGTTTTTT.

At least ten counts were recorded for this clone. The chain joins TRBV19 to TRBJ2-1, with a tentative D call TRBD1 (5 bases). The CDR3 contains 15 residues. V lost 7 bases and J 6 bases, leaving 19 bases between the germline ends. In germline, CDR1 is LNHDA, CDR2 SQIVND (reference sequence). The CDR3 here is CASTLQAQSGNEQFF. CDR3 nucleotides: TGTGCCAGTACCTTACAGGCCCAATCTGGCAATGAGCAGTTCTTC.

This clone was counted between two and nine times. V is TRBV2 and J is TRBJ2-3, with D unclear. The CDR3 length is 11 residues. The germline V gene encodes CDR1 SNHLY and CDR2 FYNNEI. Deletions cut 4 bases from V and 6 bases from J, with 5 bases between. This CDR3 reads CASSVVDTQYF. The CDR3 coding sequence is TGTGCCAGCAGTGTCGTTGATACGCAGTATTTT. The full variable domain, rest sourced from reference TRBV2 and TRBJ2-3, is EPEVTQTPSHQVTQMGQEVILRCVPISNHLYFYWYRQILGQKVEFLVSFYNNEISEKSEIFDDQFSVERPDGSNFTLKIRSTKLEDSAMYFCASSVVDTQYFGPGTRLTVL.

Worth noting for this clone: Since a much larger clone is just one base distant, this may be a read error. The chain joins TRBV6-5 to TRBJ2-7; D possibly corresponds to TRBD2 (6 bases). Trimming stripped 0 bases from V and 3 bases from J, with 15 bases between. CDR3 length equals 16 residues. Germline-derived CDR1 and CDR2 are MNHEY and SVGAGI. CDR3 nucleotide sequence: TGTGCCAGCAGTTACTCCGGGGACTTCGGGGGCTACGAGCAGTACTTC. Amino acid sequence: CASSYSGDFGGYEQYF.

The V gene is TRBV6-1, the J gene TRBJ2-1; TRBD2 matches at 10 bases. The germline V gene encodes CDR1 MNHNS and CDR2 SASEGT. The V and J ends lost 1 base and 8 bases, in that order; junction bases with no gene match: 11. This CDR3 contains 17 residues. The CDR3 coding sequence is TGTGCCAGCAGTGAAGTTATACTAGCGGGATCGTTTGATGAGCAGTTCTTC. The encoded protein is CASSEVILAGSFDEQFF.

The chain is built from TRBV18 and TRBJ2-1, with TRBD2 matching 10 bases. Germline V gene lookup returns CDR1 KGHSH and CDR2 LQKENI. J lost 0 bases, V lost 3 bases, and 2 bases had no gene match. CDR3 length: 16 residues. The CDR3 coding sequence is TGTGCCAGCTCACCGCCTAGCGGGAGCTCCTACAATGAGCAGTTCTTC. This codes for CASSPPSGSSYNEQFF.

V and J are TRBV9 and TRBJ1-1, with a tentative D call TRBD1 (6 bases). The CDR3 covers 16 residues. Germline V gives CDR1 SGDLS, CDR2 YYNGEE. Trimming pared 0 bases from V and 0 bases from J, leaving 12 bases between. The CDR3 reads CASSVEAGVMNTEAFF. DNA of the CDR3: TGTGCCAGCAGCGTAGAGGCAGGGGTAATGAACACTGAAGCTTTCTTT.

CDR3 DNA sequence: TGTGCCAGCAGTTTAAGGACTTCACCCTACGAGCAGTACTTC. This encodes CASSLRTSPYEQYF. This sequence joins TRBV2 and TRBJ2-7, with D possibly TRBD2 on 5 matching bases. CDR1 and CDR2 (germline): SNHLY, FYNNEI. This CDR3 is built from 14 residues. Trimming took off 5 bases at V and 2 bases at J, with 13 bases between the two ends.

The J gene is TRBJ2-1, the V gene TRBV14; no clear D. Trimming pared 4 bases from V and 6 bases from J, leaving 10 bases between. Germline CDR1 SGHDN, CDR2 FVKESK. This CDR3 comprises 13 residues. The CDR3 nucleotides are TGTGCCAGCAGCCCGGCTGGGTCCAATGAGCAGTTCTTC. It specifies CASSPAGSNEQFF.

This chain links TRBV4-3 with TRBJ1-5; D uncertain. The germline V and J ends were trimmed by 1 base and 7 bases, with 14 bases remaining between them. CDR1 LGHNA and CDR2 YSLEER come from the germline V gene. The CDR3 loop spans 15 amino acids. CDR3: CASSQAFLGEQPQHF. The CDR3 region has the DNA TGCGCCAGCAGCCAAGCGTTTTTAGGCGAACAGCCCCAGCATTTT.